The T cell receptor beta chain under discussion was sequenced for a study of radiotherapy plus CTLA-4 blockade in lung cancer. The method was immunoSEQ multiplex PCR; TCRdb's version includes in-frame clones alone and lacks a portion of them. The table has more than 75,000 clones, around 84% seen once; the top ten hold about 1%. Germline CDR1 and CDR2: MGHRA and YSYEKL. Deletions cut 6 bases from V and 8 bases from J, with 19 bases between. The CDR3 has 14 amino acids. The clonotype originates from a human donor with non-small cell lung cancer who had stable disease on radiotherapy plus ipilimumab. The sample in question was peripheral blood, obtained from a patient treated with radiotherapy plus ipilimumab. The rearrangement joins TRBV4-1 to TRBJ1-2; D unresolved. DNA of the CDR3: TGCGCCAGCAGTCCCGGAGGCGGGCGCGACGGCTACACCTTC. Its translation: CASSPGGGRDGYTF.